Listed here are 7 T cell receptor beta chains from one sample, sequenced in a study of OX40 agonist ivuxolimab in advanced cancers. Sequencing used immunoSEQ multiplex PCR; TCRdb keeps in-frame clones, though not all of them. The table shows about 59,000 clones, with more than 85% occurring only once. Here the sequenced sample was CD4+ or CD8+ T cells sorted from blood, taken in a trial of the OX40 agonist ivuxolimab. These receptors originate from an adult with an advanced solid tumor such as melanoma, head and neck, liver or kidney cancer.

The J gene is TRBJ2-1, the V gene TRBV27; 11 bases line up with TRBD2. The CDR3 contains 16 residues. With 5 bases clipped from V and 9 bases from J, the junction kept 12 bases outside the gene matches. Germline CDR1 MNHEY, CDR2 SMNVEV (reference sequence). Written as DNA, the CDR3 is TGTGCCAGCAGTCCCCGGGGTAGCGGGAGGGAGGCTGAGCAGTTCTTC. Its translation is CASSPRGSGREAEQFF.

The CDR3 is CASSLYRGDTDTQYF. The CDR3 coding sequence is TGTGCCAGCAGCTTATATCGGGGGGACACAGATACGCAGTATTTT. The chain employs TRBV11-3 and TRBJ2-3; 7 bases map to TRBD2. The trim removed 2 bases at V and 2 bases at J, leaving 4 bases unmatched. This CDR3 has 15 residues. Germline V gives CDR1 SGHNT, CDR2 YENEEA.

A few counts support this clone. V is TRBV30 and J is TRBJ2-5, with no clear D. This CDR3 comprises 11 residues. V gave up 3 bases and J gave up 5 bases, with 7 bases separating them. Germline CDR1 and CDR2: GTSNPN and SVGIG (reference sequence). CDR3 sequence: CAWRRTETQYF. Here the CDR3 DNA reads TGTGCCTGGAGAAGAACGGAGACCCAGTACTTC.

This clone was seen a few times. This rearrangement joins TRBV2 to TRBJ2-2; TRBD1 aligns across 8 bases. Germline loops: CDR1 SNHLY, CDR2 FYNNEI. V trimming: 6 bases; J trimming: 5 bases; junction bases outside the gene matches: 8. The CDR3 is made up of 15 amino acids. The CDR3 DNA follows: TGTGCCAGCAGCGCATTGGACAGGGAAACCGGGGAGCTGTTTTTT. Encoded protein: CASSALDRETGELFF.

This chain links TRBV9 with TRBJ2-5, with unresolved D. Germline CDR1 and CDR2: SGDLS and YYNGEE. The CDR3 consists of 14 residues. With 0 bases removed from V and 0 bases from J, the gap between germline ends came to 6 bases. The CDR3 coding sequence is TGTGCCAGCAGCGTAGGAATGTACCAAGAGACCCAGTACTTC. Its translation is CASSVGMYQETQYF.

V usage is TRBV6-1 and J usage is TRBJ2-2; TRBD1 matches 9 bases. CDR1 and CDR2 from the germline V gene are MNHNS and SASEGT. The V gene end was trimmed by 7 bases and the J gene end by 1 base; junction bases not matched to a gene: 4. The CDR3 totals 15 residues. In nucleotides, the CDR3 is TGTGCCAGCACCCTGGACAGGGGGAACACCGGGGAGCTGTTTTTT. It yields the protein CASTLDRGNTGELFF.

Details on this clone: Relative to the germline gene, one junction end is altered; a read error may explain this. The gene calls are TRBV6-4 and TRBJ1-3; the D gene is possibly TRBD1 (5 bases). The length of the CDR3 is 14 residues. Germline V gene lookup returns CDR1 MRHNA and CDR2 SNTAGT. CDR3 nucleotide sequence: TGTGCCAGCAGTGGGGACCCCCATGGAGACACCATATATTTT. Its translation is CASSGDPHGDTIYF.